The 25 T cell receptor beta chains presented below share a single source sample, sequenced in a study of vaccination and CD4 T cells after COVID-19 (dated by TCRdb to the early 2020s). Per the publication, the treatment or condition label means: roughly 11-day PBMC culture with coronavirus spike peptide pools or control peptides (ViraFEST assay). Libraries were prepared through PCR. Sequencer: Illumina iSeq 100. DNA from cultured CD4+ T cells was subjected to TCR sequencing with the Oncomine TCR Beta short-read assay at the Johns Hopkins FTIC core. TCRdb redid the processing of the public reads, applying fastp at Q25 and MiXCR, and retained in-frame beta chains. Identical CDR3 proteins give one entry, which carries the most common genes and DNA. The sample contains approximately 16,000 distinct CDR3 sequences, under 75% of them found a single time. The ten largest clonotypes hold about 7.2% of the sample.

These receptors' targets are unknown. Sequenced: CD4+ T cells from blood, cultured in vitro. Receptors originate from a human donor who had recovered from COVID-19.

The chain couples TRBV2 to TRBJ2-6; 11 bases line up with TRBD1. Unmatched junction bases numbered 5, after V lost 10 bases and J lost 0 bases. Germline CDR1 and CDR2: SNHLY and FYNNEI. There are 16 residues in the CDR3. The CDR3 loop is CATGQGALSGANVLTF. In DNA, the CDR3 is TGTGCCACTGGACAGGGGGCCCTCTCTGGGGCCAACGTCCTGACTTTC.

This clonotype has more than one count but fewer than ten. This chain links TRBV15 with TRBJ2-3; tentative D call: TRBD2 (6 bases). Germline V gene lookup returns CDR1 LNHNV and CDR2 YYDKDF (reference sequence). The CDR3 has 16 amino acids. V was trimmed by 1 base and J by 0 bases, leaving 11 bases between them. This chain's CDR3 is CATSRVAGTSTDTQYF. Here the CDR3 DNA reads TGTGCCACCAGCAGAGTGGCGGGGACTAGCACAGATACGCAGTATTTT.

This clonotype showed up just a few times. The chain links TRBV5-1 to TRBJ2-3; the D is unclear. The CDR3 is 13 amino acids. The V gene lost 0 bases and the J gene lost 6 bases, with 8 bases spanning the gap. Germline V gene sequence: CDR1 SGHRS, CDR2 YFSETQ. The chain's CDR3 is CASSLGVVDTQYF. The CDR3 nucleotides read TGCGCCAGCAGCTTGGGGGTAGTGGATACGCAGTATTTT.

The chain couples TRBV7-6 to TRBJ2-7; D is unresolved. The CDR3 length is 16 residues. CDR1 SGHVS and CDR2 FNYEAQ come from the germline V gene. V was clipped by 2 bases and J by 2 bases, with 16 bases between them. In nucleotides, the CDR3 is TGTGCCAGCAGCTTATTCTCCCCGGGTACTACCTACGAGCAGTACTTC. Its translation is CASSLFSPGTTYEQYF. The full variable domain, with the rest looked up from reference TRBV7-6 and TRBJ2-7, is GAGVSQSPRYKVTKRGQDVALRCDPISGHVSLYWYRQALGQGPEFLTYFNYEAQQDKSGLPNDRFSAERPEGSISTLTIQRTEQRDSAMYRCASSLFSPGTTYEQYFGPGTRLTVT.

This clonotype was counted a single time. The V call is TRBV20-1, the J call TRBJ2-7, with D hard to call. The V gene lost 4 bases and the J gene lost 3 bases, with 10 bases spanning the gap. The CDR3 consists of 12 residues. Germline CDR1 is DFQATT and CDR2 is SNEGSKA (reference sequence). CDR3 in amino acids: CSATLGIYEQYF. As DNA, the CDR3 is TGCAGTGCTACCCTAGGGATCTACGAGCAGTACTTC.

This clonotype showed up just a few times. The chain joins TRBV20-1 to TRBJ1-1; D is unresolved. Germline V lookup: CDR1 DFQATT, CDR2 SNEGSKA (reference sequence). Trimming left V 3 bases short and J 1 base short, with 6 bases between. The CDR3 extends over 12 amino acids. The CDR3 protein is CSASPRNTEAFF. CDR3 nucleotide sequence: TGCAGTGCTAGCCCCCGGAACACTGAAGCTTTCTTT.

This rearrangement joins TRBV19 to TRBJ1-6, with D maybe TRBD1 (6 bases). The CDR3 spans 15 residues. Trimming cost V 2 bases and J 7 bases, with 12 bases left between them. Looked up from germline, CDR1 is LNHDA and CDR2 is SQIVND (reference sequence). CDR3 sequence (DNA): TGTGCCAGTAGTATAACAGGGAGCTTCAATTCACCCCTCCACTTT. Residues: CASSITGSFNSPLHF.

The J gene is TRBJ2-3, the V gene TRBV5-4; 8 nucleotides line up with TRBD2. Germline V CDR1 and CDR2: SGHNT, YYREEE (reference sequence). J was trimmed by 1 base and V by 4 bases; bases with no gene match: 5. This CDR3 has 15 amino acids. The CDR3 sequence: CASSTGGAGTDTQYF. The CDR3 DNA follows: TGTGCCAGCAGCACCGGGGGGGCGGGCACAGATACGCAGTATTTT.

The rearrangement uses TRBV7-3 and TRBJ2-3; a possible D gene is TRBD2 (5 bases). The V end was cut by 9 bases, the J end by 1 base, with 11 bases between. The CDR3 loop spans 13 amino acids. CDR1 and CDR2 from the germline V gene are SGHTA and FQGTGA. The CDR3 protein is CARNPGGTDTQYF. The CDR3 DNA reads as TGTGCCAGGAACCCCGGGGGCACAGATACGCAGTATTTT.

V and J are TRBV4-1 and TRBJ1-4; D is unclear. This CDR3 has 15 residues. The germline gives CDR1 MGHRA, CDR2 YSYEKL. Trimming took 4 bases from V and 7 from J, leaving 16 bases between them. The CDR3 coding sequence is TGCGCCAGCAGCCCCTCACCCGGACGTAGTGAAAAACTGTTTTTT. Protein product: CASSPSPGRSEKLFF.

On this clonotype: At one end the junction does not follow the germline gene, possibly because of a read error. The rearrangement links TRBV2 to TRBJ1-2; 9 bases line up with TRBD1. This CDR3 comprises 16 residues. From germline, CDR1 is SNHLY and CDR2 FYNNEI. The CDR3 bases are TGTACCAGCAGTGAAAGGCTATACAGGGGGCATGGTGGCTACACCTTC. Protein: CTSSERLYRGHGGYTF.

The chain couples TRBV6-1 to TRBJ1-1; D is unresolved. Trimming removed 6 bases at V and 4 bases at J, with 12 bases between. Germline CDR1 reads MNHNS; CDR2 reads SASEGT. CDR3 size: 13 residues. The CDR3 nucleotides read TGTGCCAGCAGAAGTAGGGTGGCCACTGAAGCTTTCTTT. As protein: CASRSRVATEAFF.

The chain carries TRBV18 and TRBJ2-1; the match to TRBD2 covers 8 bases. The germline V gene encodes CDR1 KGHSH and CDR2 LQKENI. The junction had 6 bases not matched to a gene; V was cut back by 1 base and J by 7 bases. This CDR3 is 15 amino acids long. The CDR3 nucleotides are TGTGCCAGCTCACCACTGCGAGCGGGGGCGAATGAGCAGTTCTTC. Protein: CASSPLRAGANEQFF.

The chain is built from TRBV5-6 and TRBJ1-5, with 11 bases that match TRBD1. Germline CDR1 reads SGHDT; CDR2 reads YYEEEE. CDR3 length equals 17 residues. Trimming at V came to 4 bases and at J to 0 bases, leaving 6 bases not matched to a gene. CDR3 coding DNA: TGTGCCAGCAGCCGGACAGGGGGCGCCTATAGCAATCAGCCCCAGCATTTT. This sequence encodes CASSRTGGAYSNQPQHF.

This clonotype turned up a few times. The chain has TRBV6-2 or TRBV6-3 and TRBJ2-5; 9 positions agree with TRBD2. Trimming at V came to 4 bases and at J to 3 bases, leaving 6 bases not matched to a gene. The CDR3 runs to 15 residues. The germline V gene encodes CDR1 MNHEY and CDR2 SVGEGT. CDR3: CASSLAGEGEETQYF. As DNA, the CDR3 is TGTGCCAGCAGTTTAGCGGGAGAGGGTGAAGAGACCCAGTACTTC.

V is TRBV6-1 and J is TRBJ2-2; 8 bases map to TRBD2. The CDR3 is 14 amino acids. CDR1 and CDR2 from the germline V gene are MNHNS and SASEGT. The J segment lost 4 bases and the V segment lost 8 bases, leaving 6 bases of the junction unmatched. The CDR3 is CASRQRGITGELFF. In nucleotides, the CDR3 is TGTGCCAGCCGCCAGCGGGGGATCACCGGGGAGCTGTTTTTT.

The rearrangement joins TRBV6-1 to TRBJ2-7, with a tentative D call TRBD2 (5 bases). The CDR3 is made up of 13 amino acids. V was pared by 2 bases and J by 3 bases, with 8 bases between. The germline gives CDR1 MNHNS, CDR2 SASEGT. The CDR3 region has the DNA TGTGCCAGCAGTGAACGGGGTGACTACGAGCAGTACTTC. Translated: CASSERGDYEQYF.

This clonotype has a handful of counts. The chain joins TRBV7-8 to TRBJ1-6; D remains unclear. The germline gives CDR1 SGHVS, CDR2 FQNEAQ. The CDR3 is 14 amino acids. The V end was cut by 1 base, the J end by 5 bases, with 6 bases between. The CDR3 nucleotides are TGTGCCAGCAGCTTAGGAGTACATAATTCACCCCTCCACTTT. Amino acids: CASSLGVHNSPLHF.

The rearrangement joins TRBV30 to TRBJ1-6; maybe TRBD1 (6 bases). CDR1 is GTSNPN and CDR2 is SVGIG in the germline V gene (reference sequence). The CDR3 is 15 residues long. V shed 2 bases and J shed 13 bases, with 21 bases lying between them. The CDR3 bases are TGTGCCTGGAGTACCTACAGGGTGGAGGTCGCTCCCCTCCACTTT. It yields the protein CAWSTYRVEVAPLHF.

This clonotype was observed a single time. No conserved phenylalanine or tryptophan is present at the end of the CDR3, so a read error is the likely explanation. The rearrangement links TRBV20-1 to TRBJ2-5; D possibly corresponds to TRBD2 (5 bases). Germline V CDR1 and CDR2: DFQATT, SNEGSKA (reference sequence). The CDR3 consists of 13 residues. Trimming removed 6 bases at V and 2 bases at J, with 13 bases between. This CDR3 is CSAPTSGQETQYS. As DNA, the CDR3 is TGCAGTGCGCCTACATCGGGACAAGAGACCCAGTACTCC.

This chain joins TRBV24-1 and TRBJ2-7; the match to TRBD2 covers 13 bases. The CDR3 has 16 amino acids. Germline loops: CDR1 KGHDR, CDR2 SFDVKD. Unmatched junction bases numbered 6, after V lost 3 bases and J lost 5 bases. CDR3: CATSDPTSGRENEQYF. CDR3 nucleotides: TGTGCCACCAGTGATCCTACTAGCGGGAGGGAGAACGAGCAGTACTTC.

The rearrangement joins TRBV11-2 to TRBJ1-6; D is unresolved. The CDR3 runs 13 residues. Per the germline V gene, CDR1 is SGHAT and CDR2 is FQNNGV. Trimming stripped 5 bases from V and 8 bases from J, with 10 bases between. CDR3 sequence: CASSRINDSPLHF. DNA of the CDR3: TGTGCCAGCAGCCGAATTAACGATTCACCCCTCCACTTT. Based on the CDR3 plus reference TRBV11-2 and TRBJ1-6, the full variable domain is EAGVAQSPRYKIIEKRQSVAFWCNPISGHATLYWYQQILGQGPKLLIQFQNNGVVDDSQLPKDRFSAERLKGVDSTLKIQPAKLEDSAVYLCASSRINDSPLHFGNGTRLTVT.

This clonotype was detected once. For the CDR3, the DNA is TGTGCCAGCAGTGAAGTCGGGACTAGCGGGGGCTACACAGATACGCAGTATTTT. Amino acids: CASSEVGTSGGYTDTQYF. The chain links TRBV6-1 to TRBJ2-3; 14 bases align to TRBD2. This CDR3 comprises 18 residues. Trimming at V came to 1 base and at J to 2 bases, leaving 5 bases not matched to a gene. From germline, CDR1 is MNHNS and CDR2 SASEGT.

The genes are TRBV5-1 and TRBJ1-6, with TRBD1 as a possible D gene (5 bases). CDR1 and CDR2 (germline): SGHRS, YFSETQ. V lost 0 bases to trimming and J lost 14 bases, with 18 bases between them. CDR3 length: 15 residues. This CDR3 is CASSLAEQASPTLHF. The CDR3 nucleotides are TGCGCCAGCAGCTTGGCCGAACAGGCGAGCCCCACCCTCCACTTT.

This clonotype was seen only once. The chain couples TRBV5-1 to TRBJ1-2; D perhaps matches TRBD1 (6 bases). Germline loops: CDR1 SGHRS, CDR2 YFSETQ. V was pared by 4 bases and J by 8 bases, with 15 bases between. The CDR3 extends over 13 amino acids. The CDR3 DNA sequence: TGCGCCAGCAGCGAAAACAGGGTGCGAGGCTACACCTTC. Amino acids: CASSENRVRGYTF.